Each of the 14 T cell receptor beta chains below was sequenced from the same sample in a study of Ad26.COV2.S vaccination and SARS-CoV-2 variants. Indicated treatment: roughly 18 received Ad26.COV2.S at low or high dose, single or two shots; about five received placebo; per-sample allocation not given. At day 63 after the first vaccine or placebo injection, samples were drawn. Clones were read by immunoSEQ multiplex PCR, and TCRdb kept only the in-frame ones, dropping some. The table has 350,000 to 450,000 clones, 83% seen once. This material consisted of peripheral blood, taken in a trial of Ad26.COV2.S vaccine versus placebo. The source of these receptors is a person aged 18-60 years who received the Ad26.COV2.S COVID-19 vaccine or a placebo.

This chain connects TRBV11-2 to TRBJ2-4; possibly TRBD1 for D (5 bases). Trimming took off 5 bases at V and 1 base at J, with 18 bases between the two ends. Germline CDR1 is SGHAT and CDR2 is FQNNGV. This CDR3 has 17 residues. CDR3: CASSTYRSRGAKNIQYF. CDR3 sequence (DNA): TGTGCCAGCAGCACATACAGGAGTCGTGGGGCCAAAAACATTCAGTACTTC.

The V call is TRBV12-5, the J call TRBJ1-1, with 8 bases lining up with TRBD1. The CDR3 runs to 14 residues. The ends lost 1 base at V and 3 bases at J; junction bases unmatched: 1. Looked up from germline, CDR1 is LGHNT and CDR2 is FRNRAP. The CDR3 sequence: CASGLGQGYTEAFF. In DNA, the CDR3 is TGTGCTAGTGGTTTGGGACAGGGGTACACTGAAGCTTTCTTT.

This chain uses TRBV5-1 with TRBJ2-7, with TRBD1 identical over 9 bases. The CDR3 sequence is 15 residues long. The junction had 7 bases not matched to a gene; V was cut back by 4 bases and J by 2 bases. Germline values: CDR1 SGHRS, CDR2 YFSETQ. The DNA of the CDR3 is TGCGCCAGCAGCGGCGGACAGGGGATGGCCTACGAGCAGTACTTC. It translates to CASSGGQGMAYEQYF. The whole variable domain, filled in from reference TRBV5-1 and TRBJ2-7, reads KAGVTQTPRYLIKTRGQQVTLSCSPISGHRSVSWYQQTPGQGLQFLFEYFSETQRNKGNFPGRFSGRQFSNSRSEMNVSTLELGDSALYLCASSGGQGMAYEQYFGPGTRLTVT.

The chain links TRBV27 to TRBJ2-7; TRBD1 aligns across 9 bases. Germline lookup yields CDR1 MNHEY and CDR2 SMNVEV (reference sequence). Trimming cost V 3 bases and J 2 bases; bases outside gene matches: 2. CDR3 length equals 14 residues. The CDR3 DNA follows: TGTGCCAGCAGTTTTGGGACAGGGACCTACGAGCAGTACTTC. It specifies CASSFGTGTYEQYF.

The rearrangement joins TRBV11-2 to TRBJ1-2; D remains unclear. Germline V CDR1 and CDR2: SGHAT, FQNNGV. Trimming took off 3 bases at V and 8 bases at J, with 7 bases between the two ends. This CDR3 comprises 11 residues. CDR3 sequence: CASSFRGGYTF. The CDR3 DNA sequence: TGTGCCAGCAGCTTTCGGGGAGGCTACACCTTC.

The V and J genes are TRBV18 and TRBJ2-7, with D maybe TRBD2 (6 bases). The CDR3 loop spans 15 amino acids. Germline CDR1 reads KGHSH; CDR2 reads LQKENI. The V and J ends lost 4 bases and 6 bases respectively, with 19 bases between them. CDR3 sequence (DNA): TGTGCCAGCTCACAGGGATGGGGGGAGTACGGCGAGCAGTACTTC. It yields the protein CASSQGWGEYGEQYF.

V is TRBV6-7 and J is TRBJ1-5, with TRBD1 identical over 8 bases. TRBV6-7 belongs to the ORF category, with a function that is uncertain. Trimming at V came to 2 bases and at J to 9 bases, leaving 15 bases not matched to a gene. The CDR3 contains 17 residues. DNA for the CDR3: TGTGCCAGCAGTTACGATATGGGACAGGAGGGGGACCGGCCCCAGCATTTT. It translates to CASSYDMGQEGDRPQHF.

This chain uses TRBV30 with TRBJ2-1, with 9 bases identical to TRBD2. The CDR3 covers 16 residues. CDR1 and CDR2 (germline): GTSNPN, SVGIG (reference sequence). With V trimmed by 0 bases and J by 6 bases, 9 bases remained unmatched. The CDR3 DNA reads TGTGCCTGGAGTGTGACTAGCGGCACCCCCATCAATGAGCAGTTCTTC. This translates into CAWSVTSGTPINEQFF.

The CDR3 nucleotides read TGTGCCAGCAGTCCGATCGGGGTGGCAGTCGAAAAACTGTTTTTT. Protein product: CASSPIGVAVEKLFF. V gene TRBV28 combines with J gene TRBJ1-4; no clear D. The CDR3 spans 15 residues. V lost 5 bases, J lost 8 bases, and 18 bases lay in between. Germline V gives CDR1 MDHEN, CDR2 SYDVKM. The full variable domain, rest sourced from reference TRBV28 and TRBJ1-4, is DVKVTQSSRYLVKRTGEKVFLECVQDMDHENMFWYRQDPGLGLRLIYFSYDVKMKEKGDIPEGYSVSREKKERFSLILESASTNQTSMYLCASSPIGVAVEKLFFGSGTQLSVL.

This clone has a handful of counts. DNA for the CDR3: TGCGCCAGCAGCCAAGCGACAGGGGCTAACAATGAGCAGTTCTTC. This codes for CASSQATGANNEQFF. The V and J genes are TRBV4-1 and TRBJ2-1, with 8 nucleotides matching TRBD1. The ends lost 1 base at V and 5 bases at J; junction bases unmatched: 4. Germline V lookup: CDR1 MGHRA, CDR2 YSYEKL. The CDR3 sequence is 15 residues long.

With respect to this clone: Just one base apart from a much larger clone, this may be a read error. This chain links TRBV2 with TRBJ2-1; TRBD2 might be the D (7 bases). The CDR3 has 15 amino acids. Germline CDR1 reads SNHLY; CDR2 reads FYNNEI. CDR3 DNA: TGTGCCAGCAACGGACTAGGGGGGGTCGGGGTTGAGCTGTTCTTC. This codes for CASNGLGGVGVELFF.

This clone was detected only once. J is TRBJ2-5 and V is TRBV7-2, with TRBD2 as a possible D gene (7 bases). The V end was cut by 3 bases, the J end by 5 bases, with 16 bases between. There are 15 residues in the CDR3. Per germline, CDR1 SGHTA and CDR2 FQGNSA. The CDR3 region is CASSFGGGAGETQYF. CDR3 DNA sequence: TGTGCCAGCAGCTTCGGAGGGGGGGCCGGCGAGACCCAGTACTTC.

This sequence joins TRBV19 and TRBJ2-5, with 9 positions matching TRBD2. The CDR3 totals 15 residues. In germline, CDR1 is LNHDA, CDR2 SQIVND (reference sequence). V was pared by 6 bases and J by 5 bases, with 10 bases of the junction left unmatched. CDR3 sequence (DNA): TGTGCCAGTAGCCCAGCGGGGGGAAGAGAGGAGACCCAGTACTTC. This translates into CASSPAGGREETQYF.

The V gene is TRBV6-5, the J gene TRBJ1-2; D possibly corresponds to TRBD1 (5 bases). This CDR3 spans 13 amino acids. CDR1 MNHEY and CDR2 SVGAGI come from the germline V gene. V shed 2 bases and J shed 8 bases, with 12 bases lying between them. The CDR3 DNA reads as TGTGCCAGCAGTTACGAGGGGTCGGGAGGCTACACCTTC. Translation: CASSYEGSGGYTF.